This TCR beta chain is drawn from a study of T cell responses to AZD1222 COVID-19 vaccine (TCRdb year 2021). Regarding the complete study: A total of around 240 trial participants underwent TCR sequencing, of whom roughly 210 had received two doses of AZD1222 and some 26 had received two doses of the MenACWY control vaccine. Trial participants were enrolled by age into 18-55, 56-69 and 70-plus year subgroups, with about 150, 27 and 61 TCR-sequenced participants respectively.

The CDR3 runs 13 residues from the cysteine to the phenylalanine. Only CDR3 DNA is held: 39 bases, read in frame from base 1. V drops 1 base and J drops 4 bases, leaving 6 bases in between. Via the germline V gene, CDR1 is SGHRS and CDR2 YFSETQ. The intended sense of this specimen's time point label: about 28 days (+/-7) after the second vaccine dose. AZD1222 recipients given second doses at about 4 weeks or at about 12 weeks were pooled, since spike-specific TCR depth and breadth were not found to differ between the two schedules. The vaccinee samples were drawn from two UK trials, COV001 and COV002, one of which was a single-blind randomized controlled phase 2/3 trial testing AZD1222 (ChAdOx1 nCoV-19) in healthy adults. Trial participant PBMC samples were collected at day 0 and day 28 after the second dose for TCRbeta chain sequencing. Notes on this clone: No antigen is known for it. Qualities for individual bases were not recorded, and no much larger clone is one base off.

Paper-wide results and their limitations: Spike-specific TCR breadth and depth rose significantly after two AZD1222 doses compared with day 0 and with MenACWY recipients. Because no day 14 peak-response samples were available, repertoires were characterized only after the peak T cell response. The vaccine-associated CD4 TCRs covered the entire spike protein, and the dominant responses fell in regions 160-218 and 743-854. In the small 56-69-year group, the increase in depth fell short of significance, most likely because of low power. Only five or six AZD1222 recipients were SARS-CoV-2 seropositive at baseline, limiting conclusions about previously exposed vaccinees. Reportedly, close to half of the unique spike-specific TCRs recognized epitopes lying outside the regions that are mutated in the B.1.351 and B.1.1.7 variants. Participants were mostly white British, with more females than males. The authors suggested clonal diversity may have been underestimated.

The CDR3 regions of human TCRbeta chains were analyzed by immunosequencing. Processing in the source paper ran as follows. Repertoire TCRs were matched against a reference library of SARS-CoV-2-specific TCRs generated with the MIRA antigen-specificity platform. Breadth was defined as the fraction of unique TCRs that were SARS-CoV-2-associated, and depth was defined as the fraction of total T cells that were SARS-CoV-2-associated. Using the MIRA data, each spike-specific TCR was mapped to the spike region that the TCR reacts to and placed in a CD4 or CD8 class. Log10-transformed breadth and depth values were compared by one-way ANOVA with Sidak's multiple comparisons tests. TCRdb provides this immuneACCESS table in a form limited to in-frame rearrangements. Some clones are lacking; in checked studies, under half of them reflect an unresolved V gene, and why the rest are absent is not known. D and trimming were read from the DNA, whereas the V and J calls and clone size are those reported in that table. This sample is represented by 130,000 or so clones; 75% to 95% of them were singletons. The ten largest clones capture 1.5% to 2% of the sample.

The sequence was collected from an adult who received the AZD1222 COVID-19 vaccine. The sequencing used peripheral blood, collected 28 days after the second AZD1222 dose. This chain joins TRBV5-1 to TRBJ1-3, and possibly TRBD1, on 5 matching bases. Here the CDR3 is given as CASSLPGGNTIYF. The nucleotide sequence reads TGCGCCAGCAGCTTGCCAGGGGGAAACACCATATATTTT.